One sample yielded the 23 T cell receptor beta chains listed below, sequenced in a study of blood T cell repertoires in COVID-19 (dated by TCRdb to the early 2020s). The receptor library was made with the immunoSEQ multiplex PCR assay. The clones in this table, taken by TCRdb from immuneACCESS, are in-frame only. Not every clone is retained; where verified, under half of the shortfall comes from an unresolved V gene, and the cause of the rest is unknown. The sample table contains 300,000 to 350,000 clones; only one count was recorded for around 91% of them. More than 0.85% of the sample is taken by the ten largest. What was sequenced was peripheral blood. These TCRs come from a woman in her thirties or forties with COVID-19, enrolled during active disease.

This sequence joins TRBV7-2 and TRBJ2-7; the D gene is possibly TRBD1 (6 bases). The CDR3 covers 13 residues. The V and J ends lost 4 bases and 3 bases respectively, with 10 bases between them. The germline gives CDR1 SGHTA, CDR2 FQGNSA. The CDR3 loop reads CASSSEGGYEQYF. In DNA, the CDR3 is TGTGCCAGCAGCTCGGAAGGGGGCTACGAGCAGTACTTC.

The J gene is TRBJ2-1, the V gene TRBV11-2, with 7 bases matching TRBD2. Unmatched junction bases numbered 12, after V lost 4 bases and J lost 6 bases. This CDR3 region has 16 residues. Germline V gives CDR1 SGHAT, CDR2 FQNNGV. CDR3 in DNA: TGTGCCAGCAGCTCAATATGGACTAGAAGCGGCAATGAGCAGTTCTTC. Residues: CASSSIWTRSGNEQFF.

Written as DNA, the CDR3 is TGTGCCAGCAGTTTATATCCGTCGACAGGGGGAAATCAGCCCCAGCATTTT. It yields the protein CASSLYPSTGGNQPQHF. The gene calls are TRBV28 and TRBJ1-5, with 9 nucleotides matching TRBD1. V trimming: 1 base; J trimming: 4 bases; junction bases outside the gene matches: 8. The CDR3 length is 17 residues. Germline CDR1 MDHEN, CDR2 SYDVKM.

This sequence joins TRBV27 and TRBJ2-1; D unresolved. The germline V gene has CDR1 MNHEY and CDR2 SMNVEV (reference sequence). Between the trimmed V and J ends, which lost 7 bases and 7 bases, there was a span of 11 bases. This CDR3 comprises 12 residues. The chain's CDR3 is CASKNLRNEQFF. CDR3 bases: TGTGCCAGCAAGAATCTGAGGAATGAGCAGTTCTTC.

This clone was observed a handful of times. The J gene is TRBJ1-6, the V gene TRBV28, with a weak D call TRBD1 (6 bases). Trimming took off 6 bases at V and 12 bases at J, with 12 bases between the two ends. The CDR3 loop spans 12 amino acids. From germline, CDR1 is MDHEN and CDR2 SYDVKM. CDR3 protein: CASRSGDLPLHF. In nucleotides, the CDR3 is TGTGCCAGCAGATCAGGGGATCTACCCCTCCACTTT.

V and J are TRBV11-3 and TRBJ1-6; D possibly corresponds to TRBD1 (6 bases). Trimming cost V 4 bases and J 5 bases, with 15 bases left between them. The germline V gene has CDR1 SGHNT and CDR2 YENEEA. The CDR3 loop spans 16 amino acids. The CDR3 sequence: CASSSPGRGNNSPLHF. CDR3 in DNA: TGTGCCAGCAGCTCCCCGGGGAGGGGGAATAATTCACCCCTCCACTTT. Based on the CDR3 plus reference TRBV11-3 and TRBJ1-6, the full variable domain is EAGVVQSPRYKIIEKKQPVAFWCNPISGHNTLYWYLQNLGQGPELLIRYENEEAVDDSQLPKDRFSAERLKGVDSTLKIQPAELGDSAVYLCASSSPGRGNNSPLHFGNGTRLTVT.

This chain links TRBV5-1 with TRBJ2-7; tentatively, D is TRBD2 (6 bases). The V end was cut by 4 bases, the J end by 2 bases, with 16 bases between. Germline CDR1 is SGHRS and CDR2 is YFSETQ. This CDR3 region has 15 residues. This CDR3 reads CASSPNWAGTYEQYF. The CDR3 coding sequence is TGCGCCAGCAGCCCTAACTGGGCGGGAACCTACGAGCAGTACTTC.

This chain links TRBV4-3 with TRBJ2-7; no clear D gene. Germline values: CDR1 LGHNA, CDR2 YSLEER. CDR3 length equals 16 residues. Between the trimmed V and J ends, which lost 2 bases and 4 bases, there was a span of 18 bases. CDR3 amino acids: CASSQNGADPIYEQYF. The CDR3 bases are TGCGCCAGCAGCCAAAACGGCGCGGATCCAATATACGAGCAGTACTTC.

This clone was detected only once. The CDR3 spells CASSTGPQNTAKNIQYF. CDR3 sequence (DNA): TGTGCCAGTAGCACCGGTCCCCAAAATACGGCCAAAAACATTCAGTACTTC. V gene TRBV19 combines with J gene TRBJ2-4, with D unresolved. This CDR3 comprises 17 residues. V was clipped by 6 bases and J by 1 base, with 19 bases between them. The germline V gene has CDR1 LNHDA and CDR2 SQIVND (reference sequence).

This chain connects TRBV9 to TRBJ2-3; TRBD2 matches at 9 bases. Germline V gene data show CDR1 as SGDLS and CDR2 as YYNGEE. The V segment lost 4 bases and the J segment 6 bases; nucleotides outside the gene matches: 12. The CDR3 extends over 16 amino acids. The CDR3 is CASSPGGGGGADTQYF. The CDR3, as DNA: TGTGCCAGCAGCCCCGGAGGGGGCGGGGGGGCGGATACGCAGTATTTT. Full variable domain (missing parts from reference TRBV9 and TRBJ2-3): DSGVTQTPKHLITATGQRVTLRCSPRSGDLSVYWYQQSLDQGLQFLIQYYNGEERAKGNILERFSAQQFPDLHSELNLSSLELGDSALYFCASSPGGGGGADTQYFGPGTRLTVL.

In this sample, this clone turned up once. This chain's CDR3 is CASSQERSMNTEAFF. The CDR3 DNA is TGTGCCAGCAGCCAAGAACGTAGCATGAACACTGAAGCTTTCTTT. The V gene is TRBV4-2, the J gene TRBJ1-1; D gene unclear. The V end was cut by 0 bases, the J end by 0 bases, with 8 bases between. The CDR3 loop spans 15 amino acids. Germline CDR1 reads LGHNA; CDR2 reads YNFKEQ.

The chain has TRBV28 and TRBJ1-1, with 8 bases aligning to TRBD1. CDR3 size: 14 residues. Trimming at V came to 8 bases and at J to 0 bases, leaving 5 bases not matched to a gene. Per germline, CDR1 MDHEN and CDR2 SYDVKM. The CDR3 coding sequence is TGTGCCAGCGAGACAGGGGCCATGAACACTGAAGCTTTCTTT. It yields the protein CASETGAMNTEAFF.

The chain combines TRBV28 with TRBJ2-7; D perhaps matches TRBD1 (8 bases). This CDR3 region has 21 residues. The V and J ends lost 3 bases and 0 bases respectively, with 30 bases between them. CDR1 is MDHEN, CDR2 SYDVKM, per germline. CDR3 loop: CASSFLAGEGFGTGSSYEQYF. CDR3 coding DNA: TGTGCCAGCAGTTTTTTGGCCGGGGAGGGGTTCGGGACAGGTAGCTCCTACGAGCAGTACTTC.

The chain employs TRBV27 and TRBJ2-1, with D possibly matching TRBD2 (5 bases). From germline, CDR1 is MNHEY and CDR2 SMNVEV (reference sequence). The CDR3 loop spans 14 amino acids. V shed 3 bases and J shed 7 bases, with 13 bases lying between them. The CDR3 loop is CASSFGPTGNEQFF. As DNA, the CDR3 is TGTGCCAGCAGTTTTGGGCCCACGGGGAATGAGCAGTTCTTC.

This chain joins TRBV28 and TRBJ2-3; 10 bases are a match to TRBD2. With 6 bases clipped from V and 7 bases from J, the junction kept 13 bases outside the gene matches. The CDR3 has 16 residues. The germline V gene has CDR1 MDHEN and CDR2 SYDVKM. The CDR3 sequence is CASSYLSGRSIYTQYF. The CDR3 DNA reads TGTGCCAGCAGCTATCTTAGCGGGAGGTCCATTTATACGCAGTATTTT.

The J gene is TRBJ2-2, the V gene TRBV19; 8 nucleotides agree with TRBD1. Germline values: CDR1 LNHDA, CDR2 SQIVND (reference sequence). This CDR3 has 16 amino acids. The J segment lost 5 bases and the V segment lost 1 base, leaving 6 bases of the junction unmatched. The CDR3 spells CASSIGGTGLTGELFF. In DNA, the CDR3 is TGTGCCAGTAGTATAGGCGGGACAGGACTAACCGGGGAGCTGTTTTTT.

The rearrangement uses TRBV28 and TRBJ2-1; TRBD1 aligns across 7 bases. Trimming took 4 bases from V and 0 from J; bases not matched to a gene: 9. CDR1 is MDHEN and CDR2 is SYDVKM in the germline V gene. This CDR3 is built from 17 residues. The CDR3 here is CASSSRGQLSSYNEQFF. CDR3 coding DNA: TGTGCCAGCAGTTCGAGGGGACAGCTAAGCTCCTACAATGAGCAGTTCTTC.

The chain employs TRBV11-1 and TRBJ1-1, with TRBD1 identical over 9 bases. The CDR3 spans 15 residues. The ends lost 1 base at V and 7 bases at J; junction bases unmatched: 7. From germline, CDR1 is SGHAT and CDR2 FQDESV (reference sequence). In DNA form, the CDR3 reads TGTGCCAGCAGCTTAGGGGGGACAGGGACGATTGAAGCTTTCTTT. It specifies CASSLGGTGTIEAFF.

This chain uses TRBV7-2 with TRBJ2-3; 10 nucleotides align to TRBD2. Germline CDR1 reads SGHTA; CDR2 reads FQGNSA. V shed 5 bases, J shed 2 bases, and the junction held 4 bases outside the gene matches. This CDR3 region has 15 residues. CDR3 residues: CASSPSGGPTDTQYF. The CDR3 nucleotides read TGTGCCAGCAGCCCTAGCGGGGGCCCCACAGATACGCAGTATTTT.

V and J are TRBV28 and TRBJ1-2, with 8 bases lining up with TRBD1. V trimming: 5 bases; J trimming: 7 bases; junction bases outside the gene matches: 15. The germline gives CDR1 MDHEN, CDR2 SYDVKM. The CDR3 covers 16 residues. The CDR3 is CASSTGQGSIRGGYTF. CDR3 DNA: TGTGCCAGCAGTACCGGACAGGGTTCCATTCGGGGTGGCTACACCTTC.

V gene TRBV25-1 combines with J gene TRBJ2-7; 9 nucleotides match TRBD1. V was pared by 5 bases and J by 2 bases, with 16 bases of the junction left unmatched. Germline V CDR1 and CDR2: MGHDK, SYGVNS. CDR3 size: 18 residues. The CDR3 nucleotides are TGTGCCAGCAGTACGTCCGCTGGGACAGGGCAAAGGGCCTACGAGCAGTACTTC. Translated: CASSTSAGTGQRAYEQYF.

This rearrangement joins TRBV3-1 (or the pseudogene TRBV3-2) to TRBJ2-2; TRBD1 might be the D (5 bases). This CDR3 has 17 residues. V was trimmed by 2 bases and J by 4 bases, leaving 17 bases between them. Germline V gene sequence: CDR1 LGHDT, CDR2 YNNKEL (reference sequence). The CDR3 reads CASSQLWGRSSTGELFF. CDR3 sequence (DNA): TGTGCCAGCAGCCAACTCTGGGGCAGGTCGAGCACCGGGGAGCTGTTTTTT.

The chain couples TRBV6-5 to TRBJ1-6; D possibly corresponds to TRBD1 (5 bases). The CDR3 extends over 14 amino acids. V lost 2 bases and J lost 7, with 9 bases in between. CDR1 is MNHEY, CDR2 SVGAGI, per germline. The CDR3 bases are TGTGCCAGCAGTTACATGGGGGGAAATTCACCCCTCCACTTT. This gives the protein CASSYMGGNSPLHF.